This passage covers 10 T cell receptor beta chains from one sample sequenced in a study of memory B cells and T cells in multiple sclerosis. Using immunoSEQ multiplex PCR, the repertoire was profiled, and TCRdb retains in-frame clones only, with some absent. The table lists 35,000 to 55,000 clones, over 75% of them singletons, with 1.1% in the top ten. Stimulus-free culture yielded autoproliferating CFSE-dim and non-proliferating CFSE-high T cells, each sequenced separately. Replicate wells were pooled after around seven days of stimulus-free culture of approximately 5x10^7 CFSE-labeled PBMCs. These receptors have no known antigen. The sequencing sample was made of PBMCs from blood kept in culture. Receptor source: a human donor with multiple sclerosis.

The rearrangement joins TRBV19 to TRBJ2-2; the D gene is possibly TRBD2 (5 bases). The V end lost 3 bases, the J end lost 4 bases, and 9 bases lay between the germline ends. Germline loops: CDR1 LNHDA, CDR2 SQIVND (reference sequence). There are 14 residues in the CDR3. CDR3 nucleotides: TGTGCCAGTAGTATTACCGGGGTCACCGGGGAGCTGTTTTTT. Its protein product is CASSITGVTGELFF.

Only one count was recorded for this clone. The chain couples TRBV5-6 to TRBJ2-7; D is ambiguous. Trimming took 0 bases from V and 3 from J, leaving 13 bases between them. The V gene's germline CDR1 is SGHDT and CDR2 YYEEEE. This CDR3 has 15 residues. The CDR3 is CASSLGPLGNYEQYF. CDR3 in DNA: TGTGCCAGCAGCTTGGGGCCTCTGGGAAACTACGAGCAGTACTTC.

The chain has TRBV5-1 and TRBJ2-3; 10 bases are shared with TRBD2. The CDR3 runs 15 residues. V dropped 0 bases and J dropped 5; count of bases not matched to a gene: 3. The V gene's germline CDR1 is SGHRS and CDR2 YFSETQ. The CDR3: CASSLDASGGDTQYF. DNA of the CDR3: TGCGCCAGCAGCTTGGATGCTAGCGGGGGAGATACGCAGTATTTT.

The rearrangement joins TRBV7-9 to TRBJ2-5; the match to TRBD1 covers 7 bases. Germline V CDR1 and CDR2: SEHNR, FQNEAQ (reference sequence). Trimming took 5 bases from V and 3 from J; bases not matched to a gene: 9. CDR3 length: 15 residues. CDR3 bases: TGTGCCAGCAGCCTCCCAACCGACAGGGAAGAGACCCAGTACTTC. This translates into CASSLPTDREETQYF.

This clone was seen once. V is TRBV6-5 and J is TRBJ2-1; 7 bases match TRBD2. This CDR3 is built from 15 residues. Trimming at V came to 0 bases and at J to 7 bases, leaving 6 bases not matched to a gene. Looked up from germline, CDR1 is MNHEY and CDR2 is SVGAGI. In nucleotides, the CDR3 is TGTGCCAGCAGTTACTCGGTTTGGGGAGGGAATGAGCAGTTCTTC. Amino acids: CASSYSVWGGNEQFF.

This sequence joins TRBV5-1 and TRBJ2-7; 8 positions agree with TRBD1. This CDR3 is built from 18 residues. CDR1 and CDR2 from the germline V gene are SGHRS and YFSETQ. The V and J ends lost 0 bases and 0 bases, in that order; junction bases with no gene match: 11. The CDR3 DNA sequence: TGCGCCAGCAGCTTGGGTTTGACTGCGACAGGGGTCTCCTACGAGCAGTACTTC. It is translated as CASSLGLTATGVSYEQYF.

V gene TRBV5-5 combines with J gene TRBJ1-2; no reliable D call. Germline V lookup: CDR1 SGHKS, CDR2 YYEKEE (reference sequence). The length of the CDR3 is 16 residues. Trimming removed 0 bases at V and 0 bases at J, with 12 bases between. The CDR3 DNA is TGTGCCAGCAGCTTGGCCTTGTGGATGACTAACTATGGCTACACCTTC. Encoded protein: CASSLALWMTNYGYTF.

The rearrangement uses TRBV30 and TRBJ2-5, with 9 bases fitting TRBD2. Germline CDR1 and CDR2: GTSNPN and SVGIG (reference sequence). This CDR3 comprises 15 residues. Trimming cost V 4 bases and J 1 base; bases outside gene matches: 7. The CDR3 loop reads CAWNKGRGGQETQYF. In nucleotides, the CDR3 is TGTGCCTGGAATAAGGGGCGGGGGGGCCAAGAGACCCAGTACTTC. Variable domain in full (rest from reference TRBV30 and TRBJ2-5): SQTIHQWPATLVQPVGSPLSLECTVEGTSNPNLYWYRQAAGRGLQLLFYSVGIGQISSEVPQNLSASRPQDRQFILSSKKLLLSDSGFYLCAWNKGRGGQETQYFGPGTRLLVL.

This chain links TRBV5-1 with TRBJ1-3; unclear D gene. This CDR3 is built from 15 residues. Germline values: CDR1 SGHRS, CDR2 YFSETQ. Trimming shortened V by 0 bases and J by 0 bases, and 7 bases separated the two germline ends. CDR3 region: CASSLGWSSGNTIYF. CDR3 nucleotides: TGCGCCAGCAGCTTGGGCTGGAGCTCTGGAAACACCATATATTTT.

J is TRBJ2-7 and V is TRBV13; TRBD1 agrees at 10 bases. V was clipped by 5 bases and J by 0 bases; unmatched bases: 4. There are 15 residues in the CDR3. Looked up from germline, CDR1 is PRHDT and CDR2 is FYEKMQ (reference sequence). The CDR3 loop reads CASSAGTGDSYEQYF. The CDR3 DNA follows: TGTGCCAGCAGCGCCGGGACAGGGGACTCCTACGAGCAGTACTTC.